This T cell receptor beta chain was retrieved from a study of beta chain features in type 1 diabetes. Study outcomes and limitations: Type 1 diabetes patients showed a moderate but significant shortening of TCRB CDR3s in all four CD4+ subsets.

This clone was seen once. No antigen is known for it. Expressed TCRB transcripts were sequenced, since all the RNA that had been isolated was reverse transcribed. Here immunoSEQ multiplex PCR was the method, and the copy in TCRdb shows in-frame clones only, minus some. The data show about 15,000 clones, roughly 56% seen once. Germline V gives CDR1 DFQATT, CDR2 SNEGSKA (reference sequence). This CDR3 spans 11 amino acids. Trimming removed 6 bases from V and 6 bases from J, with 8 bases in between. This clonotype was sampled from a woman in her late teens or twenties in good health. The sample comprised stem cell memory CD4+ T cells from blood. The chain carries TRBV20-1 and TRBJ2-2, with D perhaps matching TRBD1 (5 bases). CDR3 DNA: TGCAGTGCCACAGGCTCCGGGGAGCTGTTTTTT. It codes for CSATGSGELFF.